This T cell receptor beta chain was identified in a study of CD8 T cells in Susac syndrome. From blood CD8+ and CD4+ T cells, the TCR beta chain was sequenced. It was with random hexamers that roughly 0.5 to 1 ug RNA was reverse transcribed. Across 54 Vbeta and 13 Jbeta, immunoSEQ multiplex PCR amplified TCR beta CDR3. TCRdb recomputed calls from the immunoSEQ multiplex PCR reads with MiXCR, one row per CDR3 protein. The table lists approximately 110,000 distinct CDR3 sequences, less than 97% of them singletons. Germline CDR1 MGHDK, CDR2 SYGVNS. V was cut by 7 bases and J by 5 bases, with 21 bases left in between. CDR3 length: 15 residues.

The sample consisted of CD4+ T cells from PBMCs. The clonotype originates from a human donor in good health. The J gene is TRBJ2-7, the V gene TRBV25-1; D assignment may be TRBD1 or TRBD2 (6 bases each). The CDR3 reads CASKPAGQGSHEQYF. The CDR3 DNA sequence: TGTGCCAGCAAACCTGCGGGGCAGGGGTCCCACGAGCAGTACTTC.